This TCR beta chain was profiled in a study of CDR3 diversity in severe acne. V was trimmed by 0 bases and J by 4 bases, leaving 6 bases between them. CDR3 length equals 13 residues. CDR1 SGHAT and CDR2 FQNNGV come from the germline V gene. Each CDR3 protein is one row after TCRdb ran MiXCR on the PCR reads. This sample has approximately 90,000 distinct CDR3 sequences, with about half found just once. This clonotype was seen repeatedly, ten times or more. The receptor was isolated from a male donor with severe acne vulgaris. The chain employs TRBV11-2 and TRBJ1-2; D not resolved. Sequencing was carried out using blood. The CDR3 is CASSLEYSYGYTF. Written as DNA, the CDR3 is TGTGCCAGCAGCTTAGAGTATTCCTATGGCTACACCTTC.